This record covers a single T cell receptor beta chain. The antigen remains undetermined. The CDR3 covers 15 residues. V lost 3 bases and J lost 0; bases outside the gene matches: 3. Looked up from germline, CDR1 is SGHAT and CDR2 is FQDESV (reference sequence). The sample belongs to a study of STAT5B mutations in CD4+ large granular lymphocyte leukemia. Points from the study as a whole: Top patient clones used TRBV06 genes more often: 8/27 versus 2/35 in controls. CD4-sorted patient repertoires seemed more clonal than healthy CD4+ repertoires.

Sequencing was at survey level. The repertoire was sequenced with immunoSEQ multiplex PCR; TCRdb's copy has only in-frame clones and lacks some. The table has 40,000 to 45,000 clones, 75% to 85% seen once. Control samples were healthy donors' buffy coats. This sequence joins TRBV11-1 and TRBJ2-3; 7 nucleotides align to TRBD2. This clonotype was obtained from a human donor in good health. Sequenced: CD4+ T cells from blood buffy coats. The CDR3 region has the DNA TGTGCCAGCAGCTTTACGGGAGGAAGCACAGATACGCAGTATTTT. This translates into CASSFTGGSTDTQYF.